This record concerns one TCR beta chain sequence. The antigen remains unidentified. Other DNA sequences in the sample encode the same CDR3. The data derive from a study of shared clonotypes between healthy human individuals. About the study: The study enrolled two women and a few men aged 18 to 49.

The replicate PCRs on unsorted PBMC were given about 300 ng DNA, which is about 30,000 T cell genomes. The data were produced by immunoSEQ multiplex PCR, yet TCRdb's version contains in-frame clones alone and is incomplete. In the table there are around 510,000 clones, 70% to 80% of which are singletons. General observations from the study: Sequencing depth was expected to affect clonotype sharing among donors. What limited the represented genetic and exposure-history diversity was the small number of donors.

This CDR3 contains 14 residues. V was pared by 2 bases and J by 0 bases, with 7 bases between. CDR1 is SGDLS and CDR2 is YYNGEE in the germline V gene. J is TRBJ2-3 and V is TRBV9; D call uncertain. The clonotype originates from a middle-aged woman in good health. Some clones in this sample may be carry-over from other donors' samples. Sequenced sample: PBMCs. The CDR3 DNA sequence: TGTGCCAGCAGCGTGACAAGTAGCACAGATACGCAGTATTTT. This codes for CASSVTSSTDTQYF.